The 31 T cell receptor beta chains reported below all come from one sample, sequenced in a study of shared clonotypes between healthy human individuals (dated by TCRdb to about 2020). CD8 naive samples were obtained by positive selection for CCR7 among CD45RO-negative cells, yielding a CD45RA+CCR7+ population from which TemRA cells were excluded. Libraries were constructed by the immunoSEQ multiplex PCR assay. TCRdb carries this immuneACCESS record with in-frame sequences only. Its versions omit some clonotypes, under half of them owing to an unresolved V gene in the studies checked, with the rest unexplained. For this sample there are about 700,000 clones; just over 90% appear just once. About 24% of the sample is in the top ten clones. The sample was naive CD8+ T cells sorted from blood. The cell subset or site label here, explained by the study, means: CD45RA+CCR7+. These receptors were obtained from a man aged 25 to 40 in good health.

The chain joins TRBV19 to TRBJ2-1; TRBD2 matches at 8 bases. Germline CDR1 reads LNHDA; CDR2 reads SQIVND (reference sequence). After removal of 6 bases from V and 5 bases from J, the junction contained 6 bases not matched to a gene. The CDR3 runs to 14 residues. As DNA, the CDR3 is TGTGCCAGTAGCCAGCGGGAGTGGGACAATGAGCAGTTCTTC. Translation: CASSQREWDNEQFF.

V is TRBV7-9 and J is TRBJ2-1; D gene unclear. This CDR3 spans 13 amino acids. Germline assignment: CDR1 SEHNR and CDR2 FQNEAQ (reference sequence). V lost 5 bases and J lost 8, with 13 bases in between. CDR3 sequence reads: CASSDSNEDEQFF. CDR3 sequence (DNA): TGTGCCAGCAGCGACTCAAACGAGGATGAGCAGTTCTTC.

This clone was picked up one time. CDR3 sequence (DNA): TGCGCCAGCAGCCTGACTAGCCTCAGCTCCTACAATGAGCAGTTCTTC. Its protein product is CASSLTSLSSYNEQFF. This chain links TRBV5-1 with TRBJ2-1; 7 bases line up with TRBD2. This CDR3 spans 16 amino acids. Germline V CDR1 and CDR2: SGHRS, YFSETQ. After removal of 4 bases from V and 0 bases from J, the junction contained 7 bases not matched to a gene.

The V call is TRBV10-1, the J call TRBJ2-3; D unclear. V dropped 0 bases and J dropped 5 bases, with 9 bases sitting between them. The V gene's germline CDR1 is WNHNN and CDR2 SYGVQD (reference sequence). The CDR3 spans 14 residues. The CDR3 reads CASSESEGVDTQYF. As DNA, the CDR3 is TGCGCCAGCAGTGAGTCTGAAGGTGTAGATACGCAGTATTTT.

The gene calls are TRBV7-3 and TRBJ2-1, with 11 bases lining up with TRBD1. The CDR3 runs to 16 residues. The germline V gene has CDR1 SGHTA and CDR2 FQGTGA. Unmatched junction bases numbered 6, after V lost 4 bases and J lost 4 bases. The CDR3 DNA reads TGTGCCAGCAGCTCCGCGGACAGGGGGCGGTACAATGAGCAGTTCTTC. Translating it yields CASSSADRGRYNEQFF.

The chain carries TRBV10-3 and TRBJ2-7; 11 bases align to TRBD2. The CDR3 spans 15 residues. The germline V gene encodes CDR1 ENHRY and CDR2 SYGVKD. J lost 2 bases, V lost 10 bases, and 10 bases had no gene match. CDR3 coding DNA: TGTGCCACCCTTACGGTGACTAGCGGGGCCTACGAGCAGTACTTC. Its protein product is CATLTVTSGAYEQYF.

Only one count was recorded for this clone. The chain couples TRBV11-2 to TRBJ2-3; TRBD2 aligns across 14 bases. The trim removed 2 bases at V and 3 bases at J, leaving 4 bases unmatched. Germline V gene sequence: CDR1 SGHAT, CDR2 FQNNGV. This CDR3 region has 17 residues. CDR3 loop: CASSLPTSGRATDTQYF. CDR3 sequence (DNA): TGTGCCAGCAGCTTACCGACTAGCGGGAGGGCTACAGATACGCAGTATTTT.

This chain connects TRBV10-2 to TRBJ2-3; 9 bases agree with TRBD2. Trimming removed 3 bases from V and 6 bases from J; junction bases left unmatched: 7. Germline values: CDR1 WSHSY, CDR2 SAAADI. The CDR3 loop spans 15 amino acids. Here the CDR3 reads CASSDRAGGTDTQYF. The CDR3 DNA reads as TGCGCCAGCAGTGATAGGGCGGGAGGGACGGATACGCAGTATTTT.

In DNA, the CDR3 is TGTGCCAGCAGTTACGGGACAGGGGGCAGCGAGCAGTTCTTC. This gives the protein CASSYGTGGSEQFF. This chain uses TRBV27 with TRBJ2-1; 12 bases match TRBD1. CDR1 and CDR2 (germline): MNHEY, SMNVEV (reference sequence). The ends lost 4 bases at V and 10 bases at J; junction bases unmatched: 5. The CDR3 is 14 residues long.

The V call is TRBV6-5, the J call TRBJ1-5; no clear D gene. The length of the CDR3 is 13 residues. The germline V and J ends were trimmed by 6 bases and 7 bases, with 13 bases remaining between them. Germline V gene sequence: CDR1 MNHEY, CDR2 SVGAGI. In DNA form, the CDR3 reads TGTGCCAGCAGCCTAGGGCCTGGCCAGCCCCAGCATTTT. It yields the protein CASSLGPGQPQHF.

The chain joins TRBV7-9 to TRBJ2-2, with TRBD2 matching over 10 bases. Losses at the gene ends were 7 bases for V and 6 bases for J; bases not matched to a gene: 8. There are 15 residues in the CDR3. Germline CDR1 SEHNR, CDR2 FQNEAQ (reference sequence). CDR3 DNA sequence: TGTGCCAGCATCCCTCGACTAGCGGGTTCCGGGGAGCTGTTTTTT. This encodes CASIPRLAGSGELFF.

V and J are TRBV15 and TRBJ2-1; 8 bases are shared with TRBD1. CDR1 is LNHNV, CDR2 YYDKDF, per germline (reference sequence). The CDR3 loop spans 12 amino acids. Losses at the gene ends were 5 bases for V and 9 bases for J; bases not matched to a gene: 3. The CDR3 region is CATSGQGSEQFF. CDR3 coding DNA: TGTGCCACCAGCGGACAGGGCAGTGAGCAGTTCTTC.

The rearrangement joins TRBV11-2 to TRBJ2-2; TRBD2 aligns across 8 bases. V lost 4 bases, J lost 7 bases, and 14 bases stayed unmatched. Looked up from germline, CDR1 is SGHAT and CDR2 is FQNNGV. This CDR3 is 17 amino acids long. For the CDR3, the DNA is TGTGCCAGCAGCTCCCCGGAGGGTGTCGGGGGGGACGGGGAGCTGTTTTTT. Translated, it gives CASSSPEGVGGDGELFF.

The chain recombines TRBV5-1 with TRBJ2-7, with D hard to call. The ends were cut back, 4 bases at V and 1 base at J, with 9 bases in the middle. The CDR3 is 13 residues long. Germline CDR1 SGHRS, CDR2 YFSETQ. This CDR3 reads CASSPGFSYEQYF. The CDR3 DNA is TGCGCCAGCAGCCCCGGGTTTTCCTACGAGCAGTACTTC.

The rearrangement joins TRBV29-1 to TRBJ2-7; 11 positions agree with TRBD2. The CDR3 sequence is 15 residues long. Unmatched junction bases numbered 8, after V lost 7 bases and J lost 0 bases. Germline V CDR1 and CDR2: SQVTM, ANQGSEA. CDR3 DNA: TGCAGCGCAGCCACTAGCGGGAGCGCCTCCTACGAGCAGTACTTC. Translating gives CSAATSGSASYEQYF.

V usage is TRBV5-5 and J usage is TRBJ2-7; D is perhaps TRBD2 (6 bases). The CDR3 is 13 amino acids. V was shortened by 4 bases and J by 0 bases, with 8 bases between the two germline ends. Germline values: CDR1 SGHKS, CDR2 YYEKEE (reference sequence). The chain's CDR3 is CASSAGPSYEQYF. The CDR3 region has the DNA TGTGCCAGCAGCGCGGGACCCTCCTACGAGCAGTACTTC.

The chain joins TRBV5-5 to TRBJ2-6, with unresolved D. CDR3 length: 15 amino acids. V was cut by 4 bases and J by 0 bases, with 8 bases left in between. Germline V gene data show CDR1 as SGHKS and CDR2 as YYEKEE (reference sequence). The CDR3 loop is CASSPLGSGANVLTF. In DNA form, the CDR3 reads TGTGCCAGCAGCCCACTCGGCTCTGGGGCCAACGTCCTGACTTTC.

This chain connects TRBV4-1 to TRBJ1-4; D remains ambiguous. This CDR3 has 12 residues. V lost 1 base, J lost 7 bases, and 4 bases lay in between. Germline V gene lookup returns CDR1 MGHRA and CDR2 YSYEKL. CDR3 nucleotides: TGCGCCAGCAGCCAAGCACTTGAAAAACTGTTTTTT. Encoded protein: CASSQALEKLFF.

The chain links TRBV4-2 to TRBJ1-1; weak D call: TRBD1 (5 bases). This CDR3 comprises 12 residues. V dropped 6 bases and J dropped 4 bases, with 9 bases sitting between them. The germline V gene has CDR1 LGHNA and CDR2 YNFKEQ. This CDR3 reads CASRGVSTEAFF. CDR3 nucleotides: TGTGCCAGCAGGGGGGTGAGCACTGAAGCTTTCTTT.

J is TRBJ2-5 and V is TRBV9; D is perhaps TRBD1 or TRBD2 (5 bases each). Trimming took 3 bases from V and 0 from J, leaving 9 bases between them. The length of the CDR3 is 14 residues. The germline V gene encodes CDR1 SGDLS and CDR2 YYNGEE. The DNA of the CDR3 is TGTGCCAGCAGCGCCGGGGCGTACCAAGAGACCCAGTACTTC. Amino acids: CASSAGAYQETQYF.

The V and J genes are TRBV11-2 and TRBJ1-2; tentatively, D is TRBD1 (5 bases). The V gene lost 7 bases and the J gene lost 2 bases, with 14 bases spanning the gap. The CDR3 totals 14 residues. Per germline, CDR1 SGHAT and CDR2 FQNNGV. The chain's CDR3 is CASTLTGGNYGYTF. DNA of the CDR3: TGTGCCAGCACCCTTACCGGGGGAAACTATGGCTACACCTTC. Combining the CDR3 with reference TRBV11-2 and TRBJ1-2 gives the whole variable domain EAGVAQSPRYKIIEKRQSVAFWCNPISGHATLYWYQQILGQGPKLLIQFQNNGVVDDSQLPKDRFSAERLKGVDSTLKIQPAKLEDSAVYLCASTLTGGNYGYTFGSGTRLTVV.

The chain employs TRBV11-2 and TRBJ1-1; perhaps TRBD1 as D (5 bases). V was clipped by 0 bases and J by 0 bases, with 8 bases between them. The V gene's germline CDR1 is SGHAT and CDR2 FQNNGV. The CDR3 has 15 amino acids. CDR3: CASSLEEGMNTEAFF. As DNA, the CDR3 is TGTGCCAGCAGCTTAGAAGAGGGGATGAACACTGAAGCTTTCTTT.

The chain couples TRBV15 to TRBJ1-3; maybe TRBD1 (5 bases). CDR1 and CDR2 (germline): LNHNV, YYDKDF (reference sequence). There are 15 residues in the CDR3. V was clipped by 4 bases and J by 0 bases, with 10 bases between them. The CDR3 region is CATSTGPYSGNTIYF. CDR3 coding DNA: TGTGCCACCAGCACGGGACCGTACTCTGGAAACACCATATATTTT.

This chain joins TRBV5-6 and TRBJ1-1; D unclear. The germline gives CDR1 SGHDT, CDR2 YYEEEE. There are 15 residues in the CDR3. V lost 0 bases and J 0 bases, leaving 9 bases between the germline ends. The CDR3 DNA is TGTGCCAGCAGCTTGGGACCGATCGTGAACACTGAAGCTTTCTTT. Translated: CASSLGPIVNTEAFF.

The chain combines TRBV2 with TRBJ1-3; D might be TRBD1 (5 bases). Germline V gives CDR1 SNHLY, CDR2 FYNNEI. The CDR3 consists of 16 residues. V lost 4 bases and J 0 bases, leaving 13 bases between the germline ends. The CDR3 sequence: CASSATALNSGNTIYF. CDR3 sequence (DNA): TGTGCCAGCAGTGCGACAGCGCTAAACTCTGGAAACACCATATATTTT.

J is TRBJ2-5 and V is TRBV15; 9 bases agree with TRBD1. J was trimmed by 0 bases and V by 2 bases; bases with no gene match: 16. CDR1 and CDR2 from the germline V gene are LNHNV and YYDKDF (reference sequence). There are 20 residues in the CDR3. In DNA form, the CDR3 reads TGTGCCACCAGCAGACACCGCTCGACCGCCGACAGGGGGTACCAAGAGACCCAGTACTTC. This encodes CATSRHRSTADRGYQETQYF.

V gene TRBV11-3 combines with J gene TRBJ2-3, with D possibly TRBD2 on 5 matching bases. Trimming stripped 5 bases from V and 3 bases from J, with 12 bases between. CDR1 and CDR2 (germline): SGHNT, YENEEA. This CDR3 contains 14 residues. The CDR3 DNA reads TGTGCCAGCAGCAGCAATAGCGAAACAGATACGCAGTATTTT. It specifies CASSSNSETDTQYF.

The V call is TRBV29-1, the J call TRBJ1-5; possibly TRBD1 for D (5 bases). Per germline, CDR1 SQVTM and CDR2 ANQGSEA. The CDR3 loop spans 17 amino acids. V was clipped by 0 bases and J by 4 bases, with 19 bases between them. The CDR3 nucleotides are TGCAGCGTTGAAGATCCGCAAGGGACCCGGGCGAATCAGCCCCAGCATTTT. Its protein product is CSVEDPQGTRANQPQHF.

The CDR3 DNA sequence: TGTGCCAGCAGCTTGGGGACTAGCGTGACCGGGGAGCTGTTTTTT. It translates to CASSLGTSVTGELFF. The chain joins TRBV7-6 to TRBJ2-2; 10 nucleotides align to TRBD2. This CDR3 has 15 residues. Germline V CDR1 and CDR2: SGHVS, FNYEAQ. Germline trimming cut 3 bases from V and 5 bases from J; bases unmatched to any gene: 3.

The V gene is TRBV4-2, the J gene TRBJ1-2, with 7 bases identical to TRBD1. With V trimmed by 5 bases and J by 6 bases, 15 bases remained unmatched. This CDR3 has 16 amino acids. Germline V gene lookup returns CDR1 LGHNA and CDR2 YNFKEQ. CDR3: CASSLVVTGNVNGYTF. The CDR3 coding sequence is TGTGCCAGCAGCTTGGTAGTGACAGGGAACGTAAATGGCTACACCTTC.

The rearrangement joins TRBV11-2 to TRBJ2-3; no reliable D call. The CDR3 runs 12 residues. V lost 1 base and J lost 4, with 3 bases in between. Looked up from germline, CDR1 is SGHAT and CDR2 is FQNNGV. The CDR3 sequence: CASSLAPDTQYF. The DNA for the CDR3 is TGTGCCAGCAGCTTAGCCCCAGATACGCAGTATTTT.